Reported below is one T cell receptor (beta chain). It lacks a known antigen. No base qualities exist here, and no much larger clone lies one base off it. The entry originates in a study of early T cells in non-severe SARS-CoV-2 infection (dated by TCRdb to about 2021). About the study as a whole: Because TCR sequencing was done on bulk RNA from unsorted whole blood, the alpha and beta chains could not be paired. What the research found in general, with its limitations: VDJdb matching was skewed toward anti-spike CD8 responses and likely underestimated virus-specific expansions by missing private and CD4 specificities.

The library relied on 5' RACE. The sequencer listed for this sample is NextSeq 500. Unique molecular identifiers were attached to individual cDNA molecules in the TCR library protocol so that sequencing error and PCR bias could be corrected. Both TCR alpha and beta chains were sequenced, and tight co-correlation was observed between alpha and beta sequence abundances in each sample. As for the authors' bioinformatics: Decombinator V4 was used to annotate TCR sequences for V gene, J gene and CDR3. TCRs were defined as expanded if a significant change between any two time points was detected under a Poisson model with p below 0.0001. Abundances of TCRs were expressed as counts per million after normalisation to the total number of TCRs sequenced in each sample. TRAV1-2 paired with TRAJ12, TRAJ20 or TRAJ33 defined MAIT TCRs, while TRAV10 paired with TRAJ18 defined iNKT TCRs. VDJdb, accessed on 1 November 2021, was searched for TCRs annotated for CMV, EBV and SARS-CoV-2, and TCRs annotated for more than one antigen were excluded. The public reads were quality trimmed at Q25 with fastp and then assembled into clones with MiXCR by TCRdb, keeping productive beta chains. One record per CDR3 amino acid sequence lists the most common genes and DNA. Clone size and V and J calls follow TCRdb, not the original study. Across this sample there are around 60,000 distinct CDR3 sequences, with around 20% seen only once. The ten largest clones add up to 16% of the sample.

Set within a cohort of healthcare workers in London, UK, this nested case-control study involved weekly PCR testing of nasopharyngeal swabs along with blood sampling. Healthcare workers were enrolled in the week of the UK lockdown, from 23 to 31 March 2020, and were followed every week for up to about 16 weeks. The CDR3 sequence holds 12 residues, the cysteine and phenylalanine included. The kept DNA is CDR3 alone, 36 bases in frame from the first base. CDR1 SGHVS and CDR2 FQNEAQ are derived from the germline V gene. V and J lose 6 bases and 3 bases, and a span of 8 bases separates them. The source is an adult who was a healthcare worker with PCR-confirmed SARS-CoV-2 infection or an uninfected control (not recorded which). The source was whole blood, collected at baseline. The rearrangement combines TRBV7-8 with TRBJ2-5; D gene: possibly TRBD1, on 6 matching bases. The CDR3 protein is CASRRTEETQYF. In nucleotide form, the sequence is TGTGCCAGCAGACGGACAGAAGAGACCCAGTACTTC.